This T cell receptor (beta chain) originates from a study of cytomegalovirus exposure and HLA in healthy donors. Germline V gene sequence: CDR1 MNHEY, CDR2 SMNVEV (reference sequence). The CDR3 length is 14 residues. V was clipped by 6 bases and J by 7 bases; unmatched bases: 7. 13 Jbeta primers and 60 Vbeta primers were used for the PCR. The data were produced by immunoSEQ multiplex PCR, yet TCRdb's version contains in-frame clones alone and is incomplete. The sample holds approximately 200,000 clones, roughly 80% seen once. This receptor was obtained from a woman in her forties or fifties in good health and CMV-seropositive. The gene calls are TRBV27 and TRBJ2-7, with 12 bases lining up with TRBD2. Sequenced: PBMCs. The CDR3 spells CASRLTSGSREQYF. The CDR3, as DNA: TGTGCCAGCAGATTGACTAGCGGGAGTAGGGAGCAGTACTTC.